This TCR beta chain is from a study of blood T cell repertoires in COVID-19. CDR1 is SGHRS, CDR2 YFSETQ, per germline. The CDR3 consists of 14 residues. Germline trimming cut 4 bases from V and 2 bases from J; bases unmatched to any gene: 4. Data came from immunoSEQ multiplex PCR; TCRdb stores just in-frame clones and leaves some out. The repertoire holds 320,000 or so clones, with approximately 91% as singletons. The sample consisted of PBMCs or T cells enriched from blood (not recorded which). This receptor was obtained from a man between 60 and 75 years old who had recovered from COVID-19. The chain joins TRBV5-1 to TRBJ2-3; 7 nucleotides align to TRBD2. Here the CDR3 DNA reads TGCGCCAGCAGCGTGGGACTAAACACAGATACGCAGTATTTT. It yields the protein CASSVGLNTDTQYF.